This TCR beta chain was obtained from a study of blood T cell repertoires in COVID-19. Study in general: From the United States, Italy and Spain came samples of acute and convalescent COVID-19. T cells, B-cell-depleted T cells, or PBMCs supplied cDNA or gDNA.

Germline V lookup: CDR1 MNHEY, CDR2 SVGEGT. Trimming removed 6 bases at V and 4 bases at J, with 13 bases between. This CDR3 comprises 14 residues. Original processing methods: Quantification of nucleated cells was approximated via reference gene primer amplification. Generated by immunoSEQ multiplex PCR, the TCRdb table keeps only in-frame clones and is missing some. That table furnishes V, J and clone size, whereas the DNA furnished D and trimming. Of over 150,000 clones in the sample, around four fifths were seen once. The receptor's source is an elderly woman with acute or convalescent COVID-19. What was sequenced was peripheral blood. The chain links TRBV6-2 or TRBV6-3 to TRBJ1-5; perhaps TRBD1 as D (6 bases). CDR3 nucleotides: TGTGCCAGCAGCCTACGGACAGTGAATCAGCCCCAGCATTTT. As protein: CASSLRTVNQPQHF.